A single sample is the source of the 13 T cell receptor beta chains below, sequenced in a study of neurological immune-mediated disorders. Each CDR3 protein gets one entry after TCRdb re-called the 5' RACE reads with MiXCR. The table records approximately 46,000 distinct CDR3 sequences, 9% to 12% of them present only once. The sequenced material came from PBMCs. These receptors originate from a man in his 70s with HTLV-1-associated myelopathy (HAM/TSP).

This clonotype was detected many times. The rearrangement links TRBV20-1 to TRBJ2-2, with 7 bases aligning to TRBD2. The J segment lost 4 bases and the V segment lost 3 bases, leaving 5 bases of the junction unmatched. Per the germline V gene, CDR1 is DFQATT and CDR2 is SNEGSKA (reference sequence). The CDR3 covers 14 residues. In nucleotides, the CDR3 is TGCAGTGCTAGGATACTAGCGAGCACCGGGGAGCTGTTTTTT. Translated: CSARILASTGELFF.

This clonotype appeared many times. V usage is TRBV5-1 and J usage is TRBJ2-7; TRBD1 aligns across 10 bases. Trimming cost V 4 bases and J 4 bases; bases outside gene matches: 5. Germline assignment: CDR1 SGHRS and CDR2 YFSETQ. The CDR3 has 14 amino acids. In nucleotides, the CDR3 is TGCGCCAGCAGCCCGTGGACAGGGGGATACGAGCAGTACTTC. It yields the protein CASSPWTGGYEQYF.

This clonotype appeared many times. The V and J genes are TRBV28 and TRBJ2-1; a weak D match, TRBD2 (5 bases). V lost 1 base and J 9 bases, leaving 16 bases between the germline ends. Per germline, CDR1 MDHEN and CDR2 SYDVKM. CDR3 length: 15 amino acids. The CDR3 sequence is CASSLLLVRAVEQFF. The CDR3 coding sequence is TGTGCCAGCAGTTTATTACTAGTGCGCGCGGTTGAGCAGTTCTTC. The full variable domain, its missing parts supplied by reference TRBV28 and TRBJ2-1, is DVKVTQSSRYLVKRTGEKVFLECVQDMDHENMFWYRQDPGLGLRLIYFSYDVKMKEKGDIPEGYSVSREKKERFSLILESASTNQTSMYLCASSLLLVRAVEQFFGPGTRLTVL.

This clonotype appeared a few times. This rearrangement joins TRBV7-9 to TRBJ2-1; TRBD2 is a possible D gene (6 bases). Germline V gene sequence: CDR1 SEHNR, CDR2 FQNEAQ (reference sequence). The CDR3 consists of 14 residues. V was cut by 3 bases and J by 8 bases, with 14 bases left in between. The CDR3 sequence is CASSLTGRGDEQFF. The CDR3 DNA follows: TGTGCCAGCAGCTTGACCGGGAGAGGGGATGAGCAGTTCTTC.

This clonotype was recorded at least ten times. The rearrangement links TRBV7-9 to TRBJ2-7, with D possibly called TRBD1 or TRBD2 (5 bases each). The CDR3 extends over 13 amino acids. The germline V and J ends were trimmed by 5 bases and 2 bases, with 10 bases remaining between them. In germline, CDR1 is SEHNR, CDR2 FQNEAQ (reference sequence). CDR3 nucleotides: TGTGCCAGCAGCCCTCGGGGACCCTACGAGCAGTACTTC. Its protein is CASSPRGPYEQYF.

This clonotype was seen at least ten times. CDR3 sequence: CASRRDQNTGELFF. The DNA for the CDR3 is TGTGCCAGCAGGCGGGACCAGAACACCGGGGAGCTGTTTTTT. The chain combines TRBV6-2 or TRBV6-3 with TRBJ2-2; perhaps TRBD2 as D (6 bases). This CDR3 has 14 residues. V lost 6 bases and J 1 base, leaving 9 bases between the germline ends. Germline V lookup: CDR1 MNHEY, CDR2 SVGEGT.

This clonotype was observed many times. The rearrangement uses TRBV5-1 and TRBJ2-2; D possibly matches TRBD1 or TRBD2 (5 bases each). Germline-derived CDR1 and CDR2 are SGHRS and YFSETQ. The CDR3 contains 14 residues. Trimming pared 1 base from V and 4 bases from J, leaving 8 bases between. The CDR3 reads CASSLNGGTGELFF. CDR3 nucleotide sequence: TGCGCCAGCAGCTTGAATGGGGGCACCGGGGAGCTGTTTTTT.

This clonotype was seen at least ten times. V usage is TRBV7-9 and J usage is TRBJ2-7, with D perhaps TRBD2 (5 bases). Germline lookup yields CDR1 SEHNR and CDR2 FQNEAQ (reference sequence). This CDR3 is built from 10 residues. The V end lost 10 bases, the J end lost 4 bases, and 8 bases lay between the germline ends. For the CDR3, the DNA is TGTGCCAAGTCGGGGTACGAGCAGTACTTC. Protein sequence: CAKSGYEQYF. The whole variable domain, filled in from reference TRBV7-9 and TRBJ2-7, reads DTGVSQNPRHKITKRGQNVTFRCDPISEHNRLYWYRQTLGQGPEFLTYFQNEAQLEKSRLLSDRFSAERPKGSFSTLEIQRTEQGDSAMYLCAKSGYEQYFGPGTRLTVT.

This clonotype was counted many times. The chain couples TRBV5-1 to TRBJ2-3; D perhaps matches TRBD1 (6 bases). Germline V CDR1 and CDR2: SGHRS, YFSETQ. Trimming took 0 bases from V and 7 from J, leaving 12 bases between them. The CDR3 contains 14 residues. CDR3 DNA: TGCGCCAGCAGCTTGGATGGACAGATTTATACGCAGTATTTT. Its translation is CASSLDGQIYTQYF.

The table lists this clonotype with many counts. This chain connects TRBV7-2 to TRBJ2-1; 14 bases map to TRBD2. V shed 3 bases and J 6 bases; nucleotides not matched to a gene: 10. Germline-derived CDR1 and CDR2 are SGHTA and FQGNSA. The CDR3 is 18 amino acids. The CDR3 region has the DNA TGTGCCAGCAGCTTTGGGACTAGCGGGAGACGGTTAGGCAATGAGCAGTTCTTC. The encoded protein is CASSFGTSGRRLGNEQFF.

This clonotype was counted many times. This sequence joins TRBV7-9 and TRBJ2-7, with a weak D call TRBD1 (6 bases). V was trimmed by 4 bases and J by 5 bases, leaving 18 bases between them. Germline CDR1 reads SEHNR; CDR2 reads FQNEAQ (reference sequence). The CDR3 length is 15 residues. CDR3 amino acids: CASSSGARKWDEQYF. As DNA, the CDR3 is TGTGCCAGCAGCTCAGGGGCGCGAAAATGGGACGAGCAGTACTTC.

This clonotype was picked up many times. The rearrangement links TRBV24-1 to TRBJ2-1; 11 bases line up with TRBD2. The germline CDR1 and CDR2 sequences are KGHDR and SFDVKD. CDR3 length equals 17 residues. Germline trimming cut 8 bases from V and 8 bases from J; bases unmatched to any gene: 16. CDR3 region: CATNDGGGGSGRDEQFF. The CDR3 coding sequence is TGTGCCACCAACGACGGTGGAGGAGGTAGCGGGAGGGATGAGCAGTTCTTC.

This clonotype was recorded at least ten times. The J gene is TRBJ2-7, the V gene TRBV7-2; possibly TRBD2 for D (6 bases). The length of the CDR3 is 15 residues. V was pared by 5 bases and J by 3 bases, with 17 bases between. Looked up from germline, CDR1 is SGHTA and CDR2 is FQGNSA. DNA of the CDR3: TGTGCCAGCAGCCCTACTAGCTTCGGGATCTACGAGCAGTACTTC. Translating gives CASSPTSFGIYEQYF.